This TCR beta chain is from a study of T cells in Graves' hyperthyroidism and ophthalmopathy. Study observations and caveats: Also found in blood were most expanded thyroid clonotypes above 0.001.

CDR3 size: 15 residues. CDR1 and CDR2 (germline): DFQATT, SNEGSKA (reference sequence). The germline V and J ends were trimmed by 3 bases and 4 bases, with 18 bases remaining between them. Each ophthalmopathy patient scored at least 3 on the Clinical Activity Score and at least 4 on NOSPECS grade, with duration under 3 months. This clonotype showed up many times. Its specificity is unknown. RNA transcripts yielded amplified TCR beta CDR3 regions. HTBI primers were the set used in a first-round RT-PCR of the TCR CDR3. Using its own MiXCR run on the multiplex PCR reads, TCRdb lists one record per CDR3 protein. This sample carries 37,000 or so distinct CDR3 sequences, about 50% of them seen once, and the ten largest clones take under 20%.

The chain employs TRBV20-1 and TRBJ2-5; D possibly corresponds to TRBD1 (6 bases). This receptor was identified in a man aged 40-50 years with Graves' ophthalmopathy. The sample was blood. The CDR3 DNA reads TGCAGTGCTAGGTCGACAGGTACAAGGGGAGAGACCCAGTACTTC. This codes for CSARSTGTRGETQYF.